These 3 T cell receptor beta chains were sequenced from one sample in a study of T cells after yellow fever vaccination. A single record per CDR3 protein comes from TCRdb applying MiXCR to the 5' RACE reads. There are about 260,000 distinct CDR3 sequences in the sample; around 4.9% occur only once, and around 3.5% lies in the top ten. The sample consisted of CD4+ T cells sorted from PBMCs, taken on the day of the yellow fever booster vaccination. The origin of the receptors is a man aged 18 to 29 who received the YFV17D yellow fever vaccine.

This clonotype showed up many times. The V call is TRBV5-1, the J call TRBJ2-3; D unclear. CDR3 length: 15 residues. V lost 4 bases to trimming and J lost 0 bases, with 12 bases between them. CDR1 is SGHRS, CDR2 YFSETQ, per germline. The CDR3 sequence: CASSPDVSSTDTQYF. The DNA for the CDR3 is TGCGCCAGCAGCCCCGACGTTTCTAGCACAGATACGCAGTATTTT.

V and J are TRBV6-2 or TRBV6-3 and TRBJ1-2; D ambiguous. CDR1 is MNHEY, CDR2 SVGEGT, per germline. The ends were cut back, 6 bases at V and 0 bases at J, with 17 bases in the middle. This CDR3 contains 16 residues. The DNA of the CDR3 is TGTGCCAGCAGCAGTAAAGGACGGTACGCTAACTATGGCTACACCTTC. Translated, it gives CASSSKGRYANYGYTF.

At least ten counts were recorded for this clonotype. This chain links TRBV6-5 with TRBJ1-5; 8 bases fit TRBD1. This CDR3 is 14 amino acids long. Trimming at V came to 8 bases and at J to 3 bases, leaving 6 bases not matched to a gene. Per germline, CDR1 MNHEY and CDR2 SVGAGI. The CDR3: CASGRQGFNQPQHF. The CDR3 region has the DNA TGTGCCAGCGGGAGACAGGGGTTCAATCAGCCCCAGCATTTT.